One and the same sample provided the 3 T cell receptor beta chains below, sequenced in a study of cytomegalovirus exposure and HLA in healthy donors. With 60 Vbeta and 13 Jbeta primers, the PCR was carried out. TCRdb's copy holds only in-frame clones and misses some; the assay was immunoSEQ multiplex PCR. Of 120,000 or so clones listed, 66% are singletons. Sequencing was performed on PBMCs. The receptor set was obtained from a man between 18 and 35 years old in good health and CMV-seronegative.

The rearrangement joins TRBV28 to TRBJ1-5; D unresolved. V shed 7 bases and J shed 0 bases, with 4 bases lying between them. This CDR3 has 12 amino acids. CDR1 and CDR2 (germline): MDHEN, SYDVKM. The CDR3 sequence: CASTYSNQPQHF. The CDR3 DNA sequence: TGTGCCAGCACCTATAGCAATCAGCCCCAGCATTTT.

The chain combines TRBV7-2 with TRBJ2-2; TRBD2 agrees at 7 bases. The CDR3 spans 16 residues. V lost 2 bases and J lost 7; bases outside the gene matches: 10. Per the germline V gene, CDR1 is SGHTA and CDR2 is FQGNSA. The CDR3 region has the DNA TGTGCCAGCAGCTTATTCGGCGGGAGTACCGGCGGGGAGCTGTTTTTT. This translates into CASSLFGGSTGGELFF.

This chain uses TRBV7-9 with TRBJ1-5; 10 nucleotides match TRBD1. CDR3 length: 15 residues. Germline trimming cut 6 bases from V and 3 bases from J; bases unmatched to any gene: 5. CDR1 SEHNR and CDR2 FQNEAQ come from the germline V gene (reference sequence). The CDR3 loop is CASSSGQGFNQPQHF. Here the CDR3 DNA reads TGTGCCAGCAGTTCGGGACAGGGGTTCAATCAGCCCCAGCATTTT.